The 4 T cell receptor beta chains below were found in one sample sequenced in a study of blood T cell repertoires in COVID-19. Method: immunoSEQ multiplex PCR; TCRdb's copy keeps in-frame clones and lacks some. The sample has around 120,000 clones; 70% to 90% are singletons. The material sequenced was peripheral blood. These receptor sequences come from a human donor in a cohort sampled during active COVID-19.

The gene calls are TRBV18 and TRBJ2-3; D gene unclear. The germline V gene encodes CDR1 KGHSH and CDR2 LQKENI. V shed 6 bases and J shed 5 bases, with 18 bases lying between them. The CDR3 is 15 amino acids. The CDR3 is CASSFSSSQEDTQYF. In DNA form, the CDR3 reads TGTGCCAGCTCTTTCTCCAGCAGTCAGGAAGATACGCAGTATTTT. Supplemented by reference TRBV18 and TRBJ2-3, the full variable domain reads NAGVMQNPRHLVRRRGQEARLRCSPMKGHSHVYWYRQLPEEGLKFMVYLQKENIIDESGMPKERFSAEFPKEGPSILRIQQVVRGDSAAYFCASSFSSSQEDTQYFGPGTRLTVL.

J is TRBJ2-1 and V is TRBV5-4; the match to TRBD2 covers 10 bases. Germline V gene lookup returns CDR1 SGHNT and CDR2 YYREEE (reference sequence). This CDR3 has 16 amino acids. V shed 3 bases, J shed 3 bases, and the junction held 6 bases outside the gene matches. The CDR3, as DNA: TGTGCCAGCAGCTCCCTCCTAGCGGGAGACTACAATGAGCAGTTCTTC. Amino acid sequence: CASSSLLAGDYNEQFF.

This sequence joins TRBV3-1 (or the pseudogene TRBV3-2) and TRBJ2-5, with a possible D match to TRBD1 (6 bases). Trimming stripped 4 bases from V and 2 bases from J, with 11 bases between. In germline, CDR1 is LGHDT, CDR2 YNNKEL (reference sequence). The CDR3 has 14 amino acids. CDR3 nucleotide sequence: TGTGCCAGCAGCCCCCGAGGACAGCAAGAGACCCAGTACTTC. This sequence encodes CASSPRGQQETQYF.

The CDR3 DNA reads TGTGCCAGCAGCGCCGCGGAGGGCCGTAATGAAAAACTGTTTTTT. This translates into CASSAAEGRNEKLFF. The V gene is TRBV11-2, the J gene TRBJ1-4, with D hard to call. The CDR3 is 15 residues long. Germline V lookup: CDR1 SGHAT, CDR2 FQNNGV. The V end lost 5 bases, the J end lost 4 bases, and 14 bases lay between the germline ends. The full variable domain, its missing parts supplied by reference TRBV11-2 and TRBJ1-4, is EAGVAQSPRYKIIEKRQSVAFWCNPISGHATLYWYQQILGQGPKLLIQFQNNGVVDDSQLPKDRFSAERLKGVDSTLKIQPAKLEDSAVYLCASSAAEGRNEKLFFGSGTQLSVL.